This TCR beta chain emerged from a study of control samples from healthy donors and cancer patients (dated by TCRdb to 2019 to 2021). With regard to this clone: Its antigen is not yet known. Base qualities were left out, and no much larger clone turns up one base away.

To prepare the library, the immunoSEQ multiplex PCR assay was applied. TCRdb holds this immuneACCESS table with in-frame rearrangements only. Some clones are missing; in checked studies, unresolved V genes explain under half, and the rest has no known cause. The sample table holds tens of thousands of clones, of which about 90% were seen once. The top ten constitute less than 6% of the sample. This TCR was sampled from a man aged 45-60 years in good health. The specimen was blood.

The CDR3 has the sequence CASSFDTFIEAFF. The bases are TGTGCCAGCAGCTTTGACACTTTCATTGAAGCTTTCTTT. The chain was built from TRBV7-8 and TRBJ1-1; no confident D gene assignment can be made. Relative to germline, V is 3 bases shorter and J is 7 bases shorter, with 12 bases between their ends. CDR1 SGHVS and CDR2 FQNEAQ are derived from the germline V gene. From the cysteine through the phenylalanine, the CDR3 covers 13 amino acids. The entry retains the CDR3 DNA only, 39 bases that are in frame from base 1.